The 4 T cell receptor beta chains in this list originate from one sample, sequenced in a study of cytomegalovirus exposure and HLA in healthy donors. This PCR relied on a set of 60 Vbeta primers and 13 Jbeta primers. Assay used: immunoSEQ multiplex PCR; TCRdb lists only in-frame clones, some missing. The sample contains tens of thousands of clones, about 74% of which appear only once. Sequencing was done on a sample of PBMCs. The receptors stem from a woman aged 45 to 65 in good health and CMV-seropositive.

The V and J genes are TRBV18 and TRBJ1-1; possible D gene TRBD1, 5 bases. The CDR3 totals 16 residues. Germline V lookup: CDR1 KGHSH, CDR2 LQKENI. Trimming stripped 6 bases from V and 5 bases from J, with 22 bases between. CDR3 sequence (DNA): TGTGCCAGCTCGCGAGGACGGGGGGAAGGGTCGACTGAAGCTTTCTTT. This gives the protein CASSRGRGEGSTEAFF.

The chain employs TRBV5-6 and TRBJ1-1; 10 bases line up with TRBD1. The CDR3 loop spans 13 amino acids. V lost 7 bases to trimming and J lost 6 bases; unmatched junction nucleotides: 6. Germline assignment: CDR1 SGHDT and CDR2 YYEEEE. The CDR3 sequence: CASGRQGASEAFF. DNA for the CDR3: TGTGCCAGCGGGCGACAGGGGGCCTCTGAAGCTTTCTTT.

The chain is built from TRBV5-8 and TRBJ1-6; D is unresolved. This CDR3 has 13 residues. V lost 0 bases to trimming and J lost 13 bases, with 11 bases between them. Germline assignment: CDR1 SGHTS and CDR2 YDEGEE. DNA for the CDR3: TGTGCCAGCAGCTTGGCCGGAGTGGCGCCCCTCCACTTT. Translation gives CASSLAGVAPLHF.

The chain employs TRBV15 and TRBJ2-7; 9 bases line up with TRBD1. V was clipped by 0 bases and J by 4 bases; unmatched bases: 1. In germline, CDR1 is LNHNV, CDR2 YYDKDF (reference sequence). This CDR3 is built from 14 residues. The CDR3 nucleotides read TGTGCCACCAGCAGAGAACAGGGGGCATACGAGCAGTACTTC. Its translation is CATSREQGAYEQYF.